The 14 T cell receptor beta chains given below trace back to one sample, sequenced in a study of blood T cell repertoires in COVID-19. The table came from immunoSEQ multiplex PCR; TCRdb's copy has only in-frame clones and leaves some out. In the table there are some 300,000 clones, approximately 89% of which are singletons. The sequenced material came from peripheral blood. The receptors were sampled from a woman in her 30s who had recovered from COVID-19.

This clone was found once. This chain joins TRBV28 and TRBJ2-5; 9 bases are shared with TRBD1. J was trimmed by 5 bases and V by 6 bases; bases with no gene match: 16. This CDR3 region has 17 residues. Germline V gives CDR1 MDHEN, CDR2 SYDVKM. In DNA, the CDR3 is TGTGCCAGCAGAGACAGTTTAGGACAGGGGTCTTCTGAGACCCAGTACTTC. Its protein is CASRDSLGQGSSETQYF.

The chain is built from TRBV7-3 and TRBJ2-3; 14 bases fit TRBD2. Germline values: CDR1 SGHTA, CDR2 FQGTGA. Unmatched junction bases numbered 14, after V lost 4 bases and J lost 5 bases. This CDR3 spans 19 amino acids. Here the CDR3 DNA reads TGTGCCAGCAGCTCAAAAGGACGGACTAGCGGGGGGCCCCGAGATACGCAGTATTTT. It is translated as CASSSKGRTSGGPRDTQYF.

This sequence joins TRBV6-5 and TRBJ1-2, with 10 bases aligning to TRBD1. Germline values: CDR1 MNHEY, CDR2 SVGAGI. This CDR3 spans 15 amino acids. V was pared by 6 bases and J by 3 bases, with 7 bases of the junction left unmatched. In nucleotides, the CDR3 is TGTGCCAGCAGCAATACCGGGACAGGGGACTATGGCTACACCTTC. Translated, it gives CASSNTGTGDYGYTF.

The genes are TRBV28 and TRBJ1-4, with 11 bases aligning to TRBD1. Germline assignment: CDR1 MDHEN and CDR2 SYDVKM. V lost 5 bases to trimming and J lost 5 bases; unmatched junction nucleotides: 1. The CDR3 runs 14 residues. For the CDR3, the DNA is TGTGCCAGCAGTGGGACAGGGGGAAATGAAAAACTGTTTTTT. Protein sequence: CASSGTGGNEKLFF.

V and J are TRBV5-1 and TRBJ2-3; D perhaps matches TRBD1 (5 bases). Germline CDR1 and CDR2: SGHRS and YFSETQ. Trimming removed 0 bases from V and 2 bases from J, with 10 bases in between. This CDR3 comprises 15 residues. CDR3 nucleotides: TGCGCCAGCAGCTTGGTTGGGGCAAACACAGATACGCAGTATTTT. Translation gives CASSLVGANTDTQYF.

The chain joins TRBV3-1 (or the pseudogene TRBV3-2) to TRBJ2-1, with a tentative D call TRBD2 (7 bases). Trimming took 3 bases from V and 5 from J, leaving 14 bases between them. Germline V lookup: CDR1 LGHDT, CDR2 YNNKEL (reference sequence). The CDR3 is made up of 15 amino acids. For the CDR3, the DNA is TGTGCCAGCAGCCAGTCGGGGGGCCTGAACAATGAGCAGTTCTTC. The encoded protein is CASSQSGGLNNEQFF.

The chain links TRBV19 to TRBJ1-5; 7 positions match TRBD1. The length of the CDR3 is 16 residues. V shed 10 bases, J shed 5 bases, and the junction held 17 bases outside the gene matches. Germline V gene sequence: CDR1 LNHDA, CDR2 SQIVND (reference sequence). CDR3 amino acids: CATRGRQGMTDQPQHF. The CDR3 region has the DNA TGTGCCACTAGGGGGCGACAGGGAATGACGGATCAGCCCCAGCATTTT.

J is TRBJ2-6 and V is TRBV14; D not resolved. The germline gives CDR1 SGHDN, CDR2 FVKESK. The V end was cut by 2 bases, the J end by 0 bases, with 8 bases between. The CDR3 is 16 residues long. CDR3 DNA sequence: TGTGCCAGCAGCCAACCTAGGAGCTCTGGGGCCAACGTCCTGACTTTC. It encodes CASSQPRSSGANVLTF.

The chain is built from TRBV18 and TRBJ2-2; the D gene is possibly TRBD1 (6 bases). Trimming pared 0 bases from V and 1 base from J, leaving 9 bases between. Germline CDR1 and CDR2: KGHSH and LQKENI. This CDR3 contains 16 residues. CDR3 sequence (DNA): TGTGCCAGCTCACCACCCCAGACAGGGAACACCGGGGAGCTGTTTTTT. It codes for CASSPPQTGNTGELFF.

The gene calls are TRBV28 and TRBJ2-7; D call uncertain. The CDR3 spans 23 residues. V lost 1 base and J lost 3, with 37 bases in between. Germline CDR1 reads MDHEN; CDR2 reads SYDVKM. CDR3: CASSLFPAVAVPLMDRIYYEQYF. CDR3 sequence (DNA): TGTGCCAGCAGTTTATTCCCGGCGGTTGCTGTCCCACTAATGGATCGAATATACTACGAGCAGTACTTC.

Remarks on this clone: Other DNA sequences in this specimen translate into the identical CDR3. The chain employs TRBV5-6 and TRBJ1-1; TRBD1 aligns across 9 bases. Germline V CDR1 and CDR2: SGHDT, YYEEEE. The CDR3 length is 14 residues. J gave up 5 bases and V 0 bases, and 2 bases lay outside the gene matches. Here the CDR3 DNA reads TGTGCCAGCAGCTTGGTACAGGGGGCTACTGAAGCTTTCTTT. It translates to CASSLVQGATEAFF.

This clone has a single count. The V gene is TRBV7-9, the J gene TRBJ1-4; D ambiguous. Trimming took off 5 bases at V and 4 bases at J, with 14 bases between the two ends. Germline lookup yields CDR1 SEHNR and CDR2 FQNEAQ (reference sequence). The CDR3 loop spans 15 amino acids. DNA of the CDR3: TGTGCCAGCAGCCCCCGGACTCTTGGTAATGAAAAACTGTTTTTT. Protein product: CASSPRTLGNEKLFF.

This clone was seen a single time. One end of the junction varies from germline; a read error may be responsible. The CDR3 region has the DNA TGTGCCAGCAATTTAGCAGGGGACACAAGGTGGTATGGCTACACCTTC. Protein: CASNLAGDTRWYGYTF. The chain recombines TRBV28 with TRBJ1-2; possibly TRBD1 for D (6 bases). Germline loops: CDR1 MDHEN, CDR2 SYDVKM. This CDR3 has 16 residues.

The V call is TRBV27, the J call TRBJ1-6, with D perhaps TRBD1 (6 bases). CDR3 size: 14 residues. Germline CDR1 MNHEY, CDR2 SMNVEV (reference sequence). V shed 6 bases and J shed 8 bases, with 14 bases lying between them. Here the CDR3 DNA reads TGTGCCAGCAGAATCCAGGGGCCAGATTCACCCCTCCACTTT. Its protein product is CASRIQGPDSPLHF.